This note documents a single T cell receptor (beta chain) sequence. Per the authors' pipeline: Estimates of nucleated cell counts were drawn from the amplification of reference gene primers. Data came from immunoSEQ multiplex PCR; TCRdb stores just in-frame clones and leaves some out. That table furnishes V, J and clone size, whereas the DNA furnished D and trimming. The sample shows roughly 210,000 clones, about nine tenths of them seen only once. This sample is part of a study of blood T cell repertoires in COVID-19. In germline, CDR1 is SGHRS, CDR2 YFSETQ. The CDR3 spans 14 residues. J gave up 7 bases and V 0 bases, and 2 bases lay outside the gene matches.

The sequence derives from a man between 65 and 85 years old with acute or convalescent COVID-19. The V gene is TRBV5-1, the J gene TRBJ1-4; TRBD1 matches at 8 bases. The sequencing sample was made of peripheral blood. The CDR3 is CASSLGTGSEKLFF. The CDR3 nucleotides are TGCGCCAGCAGCTTGGGGACAGGGAGTGAAAAACTGTTTTTT.